The clone carrying this T cell receptor beta chain was counted between two and nine times. Its antigen is not known. This specimen belongs to a study of CD8 T cells in ankylosing spondylitis. Study-wide findings and caveats: A motif in TCR beta, a set of under ten highly homologous variants, appeared characteristic of ankylosing spondylitis blood.

The CDR3 has 16 residues. Germline V gene data show CDR1 as LNHNV and CDR2 as YYDKDF (reference sequence). J gave up 6 bases and V 4 bases, and 8 bases lay outside the gene matches. Construction of TCR beta libraries was performed using quantitative 5'-RACE with molecular barcodes. TCRdb recomputed calls from the 5' RACE reads with MiXCR, one row per CDR3 protein. The sample consists of under 450,000 distinct CDR3 sequences, 17% of them appearing once. Sequencing was carried out using blood, either unsorted or a sorted T cell fraction (not recorded which). The clonotype comes from a male donor with ankylosing spondylitis. The chain is built from TRBV15 and TRBJ2-1, with 11 bases matching TRBD1. The CDR3 region has the DNA TGTGCCACCAGCAAGAGCGGGACAGGGGGATTCAATGAGCAGTTCTTC. Encoded protein: CATSKSGTGGFNEQFF.